A selection of T cell receptor beta chains follows, all from one sample in a study of response to subunit inactivated influenza vaccine. TCRdb recomputed calls from the RT-PCR reads with MiXCR, one row per CDR3 protein. The sample has 650,000 to 800,000 distinct CDR3 sequences, about a fifth seen once; the top ten hold 9.5% to 13%. Sequencing was performed on PBMCs from blood, taken approximately 5 days after vaccination. The receptor source for this set is a man aged 45 to 65 who received an inactivated influenza vaccine. Both conserved end residues are part of each CDR3. A D gene is named only where the DNA matches it firmly. The size of a clone is reported for some rows only, either as once, few or many, or as a class for expanded clones.

V	D	size	J	DNA	CDR3
TRBV20-1	NA	many	TRBJ1-4	TGCAGTGCCTCAGCCCGTTCTGAAAAACTGTTTTTT	CSASARSEKLFF
TRBV11-2	TRBD1	NA	TRBJ2-3	TGTGCCAGCAGGGGGTCCGGGACAGGGCTTCAAGATACGCAGTATTTT	CASRGSGTGLQDTQYF
TRBV20-1	TRBD1	many	TRBJ1-2	TGCAGTGCTATCGACCCAGGGGGAATGGGGCTTGTCTATGGCTACACCTTC	CSAIDPGGMGLVYGYTF
TRBV12-3/TRBV12-4	NA	many	TRBJ2-2	TGTGCCAGCAGCGTAAGGGGCCCGAACACCGGGGAGCTGTTTTTT	CASSVRGPNTGELFF
TRBV11-2	TRBD1	NA	TRBJ2-5	TGTGCCAGCAGCAGAAACAGGGGTTTTCAAGAGACCCAGTACTTC	CASSRNRGFQETQYF
TRBV10-3	NA	NA	TRBJ2-3	TGTGCCATCAGTGAGTCGGGTCAGGGGAGCATCTATACGCAGTATTTT	CAISESGQGSIYTQYF
TRBV12-3/TRBV12-4	TRBD2	few	TRBJ2-1	TGTGCCAGCAGTTTTGGAGGGGAGGGTCCGGAGGAGTTCTTC	CASSFGGEGPEEFF
TRBV20-1	TRBD1	few	TRBJ2-7	TGCAGTGCTAGGGGACAGGACCGCAACTACGAGCAGTACTTC	CSARGQDRNYEQYF
TRBV20-1	TRBD2	few	TRBJ2-5	TGCAGTGCTATCACGCGGGGGGGCAAAGAGACCCAGTACTTC	CSAITRGGKETQYF
TRBV15	TRBD1	NA	TRBJ1-2	TGTGCCACCAGCAGGACGGGACAGCAGAGGGGCTACACCTTC	CATSRTGQQRGYTF
TRBV20-1	NA	many	TRBJ2-7	TGCAGTGCTAGTCGGCCGGGATCCTCCTACGAGCAGTACTTC	CSASRPGSSYEQYF
TRBV20-1	NA	many	TRBJ2-3	TGCAGTGCCTTTCAGGGCACAGATACGCAGTATTTT	CSAFQGTDTQYF
TRBV15	NA	many	TRBJ2-1	TGTGCCACCAGCAGAGGGGATAACCCCTACAATGAGCAGTTCTTC	CATSRGDNPYNEQFF
TRBV4-2	TRBD2	few	TRBJ2-1	TGTGCCAGCAGCCTCGCCCTTAGCGGGAGTTTCAATGAGCAGTTCTTC	CASSLALSGSFNEQFF
TRBV3-1	NA	NA	TRBJ2-2	TGTGCCAGCAGCCAAGGGACTCCCCCCGGGGAGCTGTTTTTT	CASSQGTPPGELFF
TRBV21-1	NA	few	TRBJ2-1	TGTGCCAGCAGCAAATACAGGGACAGGGCTTACAATGAGCAGTTCTTC	CASSKYRDRAYNEQFF
TRBV12-3/TRBV12-4	TRBD1	NA	TRBJ1-2	TGTGCCAGCAGCATCCATGCCCAGGGGGATGGCTACACCTTC	CASSIHAQGDGYTF
TRBV5-1	TRBD1	NA	TRBJ2-1	TGCGCCAGCAGCAACAGGGGCCTGAGCTCCTACAATGAGCAGTTCTTC	CASSNRGLSSYNEQFF
TRBV20-1	TRBD1	few	TRBJ1-2	TGCAGTGCTAGAAAGACAGGGCTTCGGTTGGAATCCTATGGCTACACCTTC	CSARKTGLRLESYGYTF
TRBV12-3/TRBV12-4	NA	NA	TRBJ2-5	TGTGCCAGCAATCCGGCCGGTTGGGGAGAGACCCAGTACTTC	CASNPAGWGETQYF
TRBV29-1	TRBD1	few	TRBJ2-1	TGCAGCGTACCCCGGGACAGGGGGTCGAATGAGCAGTTCTTC	CSVPRDRGSNEQFF
TRBV4-3	NA	few	TRBJ2-1	TGCGCCAGCAGCCCCGGGGCGGCATACTCCTACAATGAGCAGTTCTTC	CASSPGAAYSYNEQFF
TRBV28	NA	NA	TRBJ2-7	TGTGCCGTCCGGGGCTCCTACGAGCAGTACTTC	CAVRGSYEQYF
TRBV10-3	NA	NA	TRBJ1-2	TGTGCCATCACTCCCACCGCGGGGCAGACTAATGGCTACACCTTC	CAITPTAGQTNGYTF
TRBV5-1	TRBD2	NA	TRBJ2-3	TGCGCCAGCAGCAAGGTGCTAGCGGGAGATGTAGATACGCAGTATTTT	CASSKVLAGDVDTQYF
TRBV6-2/TRBV6-3	NA	few	TRBJ2-7	TGTGCCAGCAGTCCATATTCCGAGCAGTACTTC	CASSPYSEQYF
TRBV5-1	NA	few	TRBJ1-1	TGCGCCAGCACGTACGTCGGGAACACTGAAGCTTTCTTT	CASTYVGNTEAFF
TRBV10-3	TRBD2	few	TRBJ2-6	TGTGCCATCAGCGTAGCGGGGGGAGTCTCTGGGGCCAACGTCCTGACTTTC	CAISVAGGVSGANVLTF
TRBV3-1	NA	many	TRBJ2-5	TGTGCCAGCAGTCCGACCGACTTAAAGGAGACCCAGTACTTC	CASSPTDLKETQYF
TRBV12-3/TRBV12-4	NA	NA	TRBJ1-3	TGTGCCAGCAACCCCCCGGGGTCAGGAAACACCATATATTTT	CASNPPGSGNTIYF
TRBV3-1	TRBD1	few	TRBJ2-2	TGTGCCACAGGTAGACAGGGCTCGAACACCGGGGAGCTGTTTTTT	CATGRQGSNTGELFF
TRBV9	TRBD2	NA	TRBJ2-1	TGTGCCAGCAGCCCCCTAAGCGGCGGGAGGAGTGAGCAGTTCTTC	CASSPLSGGRSEQFF
TRBV29-1	TRBD1	NA	TRBJ1-2	TGCAGCGTTGGGGACAGTAAAAACTATGGCTACACCTTC	CSVGDSKNYGYTF
TRBV5-1	NA	NA	TRBJ1-1	TGCGCCAGCAGCCTCGTTGGGCCGCAGAACACTGAAGCTTTCTTT	CASSLVGPQNTEAFF
TRBV6-1	TRBD2	NA	TRBJ2-1	TGTGCCAGCAGTATAAGCGGGGGGACATCCTACAATGAGCAGTTCTTC	CASSISGGTSYNEQFF
TRBV7-9	TRBD1	many	TRBJ1-5	TGTGCCAGCAGCTTAGACAGGGGTCCAGGTAATCAGCCCCAGCATTTT	CASSLDRGPGNQPQHF
TRBV7-2	NA	few	TRBJ2-5	TGTGCCAGCAGCTTATCCAGGGCCGATCAAGAGACCCAGTACTTC	CASSLSRADQETQYF
TRBV2	NA	NA	TRBJ2-4	TGTGCCAGCAGTGACAGGGGAATCGTTCTAGCCAAAAACATTCAGTACTTC	CASSDRGIVLAKNIQYF
TRBV9	TRBD2	few	TRBJ2-1	TGTGCCAGCAGCGTAGATAGCGGGAGGGTCCACAATGAGCAGTTCTTC	CASSVDSGRVHNEQFF
TRBV6-2/TRBV6-3	NA	many	TRBJ1-1	TGTGCCAGCAGCCTTACCCCGAACACTGAAGCTTTCTTT	CASSLTPNTEAFF
TRBV18	NA	few	TRBJ1-5	TGTGCCAGCTCACCACGGGTGGGCAATCAGCCCCAGCATTTT	CASSPRVGNQPQHF
TRBV4-1	NA	NA	TRBJ1-1	TGCGCCAGCAGCCAACAGAGGGGTGTCACTGAAGCTTTCTTT	CASSQQRGVTEAFF
TRBV2	NA	NA	TRBJ2-7	TGTGCCAGCAGTGAACCCCCGGGCTCCTACGAGCAGTACTTC	CASSEPPGSYEQYF
TRBV28	TRBD1	NA	TRBJ1-2	TGTGCCAGCAGTTTATCGGACAGGGGTTATGGCTACACCTTC	CASSLSDRGYGYTF
TRBV5-1	NA	few	TRBJ2-6	TGCGCCAGCAGCTTGATCTCTGGGGCCAACGTCCTGACTTTC	CASSLISGANVLTF
TRBV2	NA	NA	TRBJ2-5	TGTGCCAGCAGTGGGCTGGGTCAGGGTGAGGGAGAGACCCAGTACTTC	CASSGLGQGEGETQYF
TRBV7-9	NA	NA	TRBJ1-1	TGTGCCAGCATCCCCAAAAGGCGATTGAACACTGAAGCTTTCTTT	CASIPKRRLNTEAFF
TRBV20-1	TRBD1	NA	TRBJ1-6	TGCAGTGCTAGAGTCTCGGGACAGCAAAATTCACCCCTCCACTTT	CSARVSGQQNSPLHF